This T cell receptor beta chain is from a study of T cell responses to AZD1222 COVID-19 vaccine. The study pooled second doses at about 4 or about 12 weeks. As for this clone: Its antigen is unidentified.

CDR3 length equals 11 residues. Germline V lookup: CDR1 MNHNY, CDR2 SVGAGI (reference sequence). Between the trimmed V and J ends, which lost 10 bases and 4 bases, there was a span of 8 bases. Only in-frame clones appear in the TCRdb table, and some are missing; sequencing was by immunoSEQ multiplex PCR. The sample lists about 180,000 clones, about 90% seen once, with around 1.9% in the top ten. Study-wide findings and caveats: Females made up more of the donors, who were largely white British, and clonal diversity may have come out too low.

The chain couples TRBV6-6 to TRBJ1-3; no reliable D call. This TCR came from an adult who received the AZD1222 COVID-19 vaccine. Sequences were derived from peripheral blood, sampled 28 days after the second AZD1222 dose. The CDR3 DNA reads TGTGCCACCCGTGGAGGAAACACCATATATTTT. Amino acid sequence: CATRGGNTIYF.